The clone carrying this T cell receptor beta chain was observed a few times. Its antigen remains unknown. These data come from a study of T cell repertoires in cytomegalovirus infection. TCRdb processed the reads anew with MiXCR; each CDR3 protein has one entry. The table lists about 920,000 distinct CDR3 sequences, about a third of them singletons. Study-wide results and limits: In two of eight donors, the top clonotype was HLA-C-restricted CMV-specific.

Germline V gives CDR1 SGHAT, CDR2 FQDESV (reference sequence). The ends were cut back, 7 bases at V and 3 bases at J, with 16 bases in the middle. The CDR3 loop spans 15 amino acids. This TCR derives from a human donor in good health (CMV status not recorded). Some clones in this sample may be carry-over from other donors' samples. The sequencing used cultured CD8+ T cells from PBMCs, collected from culture after CMV antigen stimulation. V and J are TRBV11-1 and TRBJ1-5; D is perhaps TRBD1 (5 bases). The CDR3 sequence is CASTFTRDDNQPQHF. Here the CDR3 DNA reads TGTGCCAGCACCTTCACCAGGGACGACAATCAGCCCCAGCATTTT.